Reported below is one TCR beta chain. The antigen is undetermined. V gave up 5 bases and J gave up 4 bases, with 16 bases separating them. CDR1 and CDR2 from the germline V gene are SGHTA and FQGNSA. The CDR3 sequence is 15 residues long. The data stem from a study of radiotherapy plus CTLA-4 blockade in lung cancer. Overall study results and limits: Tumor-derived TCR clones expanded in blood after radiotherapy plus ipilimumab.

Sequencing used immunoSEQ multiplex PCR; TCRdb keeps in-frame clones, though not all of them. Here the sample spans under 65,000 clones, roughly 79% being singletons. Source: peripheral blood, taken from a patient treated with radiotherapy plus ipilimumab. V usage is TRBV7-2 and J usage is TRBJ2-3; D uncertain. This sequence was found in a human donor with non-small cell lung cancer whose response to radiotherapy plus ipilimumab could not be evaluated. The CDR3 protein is CASSAFSLDADTQYF. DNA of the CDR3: TGTGCCAGCAGCGCTTTTTCCCTAGACGCAGATACGCAGTATTTT. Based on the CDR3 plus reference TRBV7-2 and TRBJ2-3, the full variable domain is GAGVSQSPSNKVTEKGKDVELRCDPISGHTALYWYRQSLGQGLEFLIYFQGNSAPDKSGLPSDRFSAERTGGSVSTLTIQRTQQEDSAVYLCASSAFSLDADTQYFGPGTRLTVL.